In this sample, the clone carrying this T cell receptor (beta chain) turned up once. Its antigen is currently unknown. This sample stems from a study of T cells in localized non-small cell lung cancer. Profiled with immunoSEQ multiplex PCR; TCRdb holds only in-frame clones, not every one. Of some 85,000 clones detected, 80% appear once; the ten largest clones hold about a fifth. Findings and limits, study-wide: With higher T cell density in blood came longer overall survival. Compared with tumor, uninvolved adjacent lung displayed greater T cell clonality, ranking highest overall.

The source material was PBMCs, sampled before any cancer treatment. The clonotype originates from a man aged 35 to 70 with stage II squamous cell lung carcinoma.

The DNA of the CDR3 is TGTGCCAGCAGCTCGCCCAAGGCCCCAGATACGCAGTATTTT. Its translation: CASSSPKAPDTQYF. The chain carries TRBV5-4 and TRBJ2-3; D uncertain. The CDR3 spans 14 residues. Looked up from germline, CDR1 is SGHNT and CDR2 is YYREEE (reference sequence). The ends were cut back, 3 bases at V and 4 bases at J, with 12 bases in the middle.